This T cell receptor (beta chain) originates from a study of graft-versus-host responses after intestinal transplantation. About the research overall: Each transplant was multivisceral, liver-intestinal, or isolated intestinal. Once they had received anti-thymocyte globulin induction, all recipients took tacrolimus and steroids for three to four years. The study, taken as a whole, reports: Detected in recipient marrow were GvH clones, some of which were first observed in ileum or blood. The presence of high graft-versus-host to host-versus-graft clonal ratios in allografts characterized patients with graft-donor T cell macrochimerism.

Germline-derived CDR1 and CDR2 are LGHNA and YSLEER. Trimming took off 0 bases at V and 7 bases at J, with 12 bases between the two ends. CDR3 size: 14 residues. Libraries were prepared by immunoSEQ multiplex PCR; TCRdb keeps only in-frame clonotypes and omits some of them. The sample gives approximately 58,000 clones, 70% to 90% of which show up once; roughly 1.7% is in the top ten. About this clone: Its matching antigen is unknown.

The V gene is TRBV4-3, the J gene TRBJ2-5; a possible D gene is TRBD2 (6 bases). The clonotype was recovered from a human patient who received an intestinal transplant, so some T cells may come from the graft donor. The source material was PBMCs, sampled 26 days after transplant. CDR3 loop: CASSQDGGAGTQYF. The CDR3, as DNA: TGCGCCAGCAGCCAAGATGGAGGGGCGGGGACCCAGTACTTC.